Sequencing of this T cell receptor (beta chain) was carried out in a study of blood T cell repertoires in COVID-19. This clone turned up a few times. The CDR3 is made up of 16 amino acids. The germline V gene encodes CDR1 MNHEY and CDR2 SVGAGI. V was pared by 0 bases and J by 0 bases, with 11 bases between. Here immunoSEQ multiplex PCR was the method, and the copy in TCRdb shows in-frame clones only, minus some. This sample carries about 200,000 clones, roughly 88% of them seen once, and the ten largest clones take about 9%. The rearrangement links TRBV6-5 to TRBJ1-2; D is uncertain. This TCR came from a man aged 50 or older with active or convalescent COVID-19. The sample taken for sequencing was peripheral blood. The CDR3 nucleotides are TGTGCCAGCAGTTACTCGTGGGCCGCGCCTAACTATGGCTACACCTTC. Residues: CASSYSWAAPNYGYTF.